These 7 T cell receptor beta chains were all obtained from the same sample, sequenced in a study of shared clonotypes between healthy human individuals. The assay was immunoSEQ multiplex PCR, and TCRdb's table has in-frame clones only and misses some. This sample carries about 490,000 clones, roughly 80% of them seen once, and the ten largest clones take roughly 13%. The sequenced material came from PBMCs. Receptors were obtained from a woman in her thirties or forties in good health. Some clones in this sample may be carry-over from other donors' samples.

The CDR3, as DNA: TGCGCCAGCAGCCATCGGGAACCTAGCACAGATACGCAGTATTTT. Translating it yields CASSHREPSTDTQYF. This rearrangement joins TRBV4-3 to TRBJ2-3, with D perhaps TRBD2 (5 bases). This CDR3 has 15 residues. The V end was cut by 3 bases, the J end by 0 bases, with 10 bases between. The germline V gene has CDR1 LGHNA and CDR2 YSLEER.

The gene calls are TRBV6-5 and TRBJ2-3, with D maybe TRBD2 (6 bases). In germline, CDR1 is MNHEY, CDR2 SVGAGI. The CDR3 runs 15 residues. V was shortened by 6 bases and J by 0 bases, with 13 bases between the two germline ends. DNA of the CDR3: TGTGCCAGCAGAGATGCAGCGGGTAGCACAGATACGCAGTATTTT. This codes for CASRDAAGSTDTQYF.

The chain recombines TRBV7-2 with TRBJ1-5; no clear D. CDR1 SGHTA and CDR2 FQGNSA come from the germline V gene. The CDR3 is 15 amino acids. The germline V and J ends were trimmed by 6 bases and 1 base, with 13 bases remaining between them. Written as DNA, the CDR3 is TGTGCCAGCAGTCGGGAGGCCGGGAGCAATCAGCCCCAGCATTTT. Protein sequence: CASSREAGSNQPQHF.

This clone was seen only a few times. A read error likely explains this, since a far larger clone differs by one base. A read error is likely, as this CDR3 ends without the conserved phenylalanine or tryptophan. V and J are TRBV25-1 and TRBJ2-2; D might be TRBD1 (6 bases). The CDR3 has 14 residues. V was cut by 0 bases and J by 6 bases, with 8 bases left in between. Germline V gene data show CDR1 as MGHDK and CDR2 as SYGVNS. The chain's CDR3 is CASSEYEGAGELFL. DNA of the CDR3: TGTGCCAGCAGTGAATATGAGGGGGCCGGGGAGCTGTTTCTT.

This clone was recorded at least ten times. The same CDR3 can be traced to other DNA sequences in this sample. V is TRBV28 and J is TRBJ2-2; D might be TRBD2 (6 bases). The CDR3 has 17 residues. V lost 4 bases and J lost 1, with 16 bases in between. CDR1 and CDR2 (germline): MDHEN, SYDVKM. The CDR3 nucleotides are TGTGCCAGCAGTTACCCCACGGGGAGGATGAACACCGGGGAGCTGTTTTTT. It encodes CASSYPTGRMNTGELFF.

This clone was detected only once. This chain connects TRBV5-1 to TRBJ1-3; D remains unclear. Trimming removed 0 bases from V and 2 bases from J, with 9 bases in between. This CDR3 has 15 residues. CDR1 SGHRS and CDR2 YFSETQ come from the germline V gene. CDR3 DNA: TGCGCCAGCAGCTTGGAATACGGGGCTGGAAACACCATATATTTT. As protein: CASSLEYGAGNTIYF.

The V and J genes are TRBV9 and TRBJ2-7; D unclear. This CDR3 region has 14 residues. CDR1 and CDR2 from the germline V gene are SGDLS and YYNGEE. Trimming removed 0 bases from V and 0 bases from J, with 7 bases in between. The CDR3 protein is CASSVEAHSYEQYF. The CDR3 bases are TGTGCCAGCAGCGTAGAAGCCCACTCCTACGAGCAGTACTTC.